The next 17 T cell receptor beta chains were all read from a single sample in a study of type 1 and type 2 diabetes patients. The PCR template was genomic DNA. Multiplex PCR with 30 forward and 13 reverse primers amplified the TCR beta CDR3. TCRdb recomputed calls from the multiplex PCR reads with MiXCR, one row per CDR3 protein. The table includes around 300,000 distinct CDR3 sequences, 45% to 60% detected once. The specimen was peripheral blood mononuclear cells (PBMCs). These receptors came from a young man with type 2 diabetes.

The rearrangement uses TRBV30 and TRBJ1-1, with a possible D match to TRBD1 (5 bases). CDR1 is GTSNPN and CDR2 is SVGIG in the germline V gene (reference sequence). V was trimmed by 8 bases and J by 5 bases, leaving 33 bases between them. This CDR3 contains 18 residues. In DNA, the CDR3 is TGTGCCAGTAGTATAGGGACCCCGCGGGAAGGAAGACAAACTGAAGCTTTCTTT. Protein: CASSIGTPREGRQTEAFF.

This clonotype was detected a few times. The chain uses TRBV6-5 and TRBJ1-6, with TRBD1 identical over 7 bases. This CDR3 has 15 amino acids. V gave up 5 bases and J gave up 8 bases; unmatched junction bases: 9. Germline V CDR1 and CDR2: MNHEY, SVGAGI. The CDR3 here is CASSSDRAEYSPLHF. The CDR3 nucleotides read TGTGCCAGCAGTAGCGACAGGGCCGAATATTCACCCCTCCACTTT.

The genes are TRBV5-6 and TRBJ1-5; 7 bases are a match to TRBD1. The germline V gene has CDR1 SGHDT and CDR2 YYEEEE. The CDR3 loop spans 14 amino acids. V trimming: 4 bases; J trimming: 3 bases; junction bases outside the gene matches: 4. The CDR3 is CASSPGTANQPQHF. Here the CDR3 DNA reads TGTGCCAGCAGCCCAGGGACAGCCAATCAGCCCCAGCATTTT. The full variable domain, completed using reference TRBV5-6 and TRBJ1-5, is DAGVTQSPTHLIKTRGQQVTLRCSPKSGHDTVSWYQQALGQGPQFIFQYYEEEERQRGNFPDRFSGHQFPNYSSELNVNALLLGDSALYLCASSPGTANQPQHFGDGTRLSIL.

The V and J genes are TRBV12-3 or TRBV12-4 and TRBJ1-5; no clear D gene. Trimming took off 6 bases at V and 6 bases at J, with 15 bases between the two ends. The CDR3 consists of 14 residues. The CDR3 sequence: CASRSIHPGQPQHF. The CDR3 DNA follows: TGTGCCAGCAGGAGCATTCACCCCGGTCAGCCCCAGCATTTT.

This clonotype was seen more than once but under ten times. The chain links TRBV6-5 to TRBJ1-1; the D gene is possibly TRBD1 (5 bases). Looked up from germline, CDR1 is MNHEY and CDR2 is SVGAGI. CDR3 length: 15 amino acids. With 7 bases removed from V and 1 base from J, the gap between germline ends came to 16 bases. The DNA for the CDR3 is TGTGCCAGCATATCGGGGGTTCGCTGGAACACTGAAGCTTTCTTT. This translates into CASISGVRWNTEAFF.

This clonotype was observed a few times. The CDR3 sequence is CASSLRIIDWEAFF. CDR3 bases: TGTGCCAGCAGCTTACGTATCATCGACTGGGAAGCTTTCTTT. The chain couples TRBV13 to TRBJ1-1; no clear D. V dropped 2 bases and J dropped 8 bases, with 15 bases sitting between them. Germline CDR1 is PRHDT and CDR2 is FYEKMQ (reference sequence). CDR3 size: 14 residues.

The V call is TRBV2, the J call TRBJ1-4, with D perhaps TRBD1 (5 bases). Trimming stripped 6 bases from V and 4 bases from J, with 9 bases between. The CDR3 extends over 13 amino acids. The V gene's germline CDR1 is SNHLY and CDR2 FYNNEI. In DNA form, the CDR3 reads TGTGCCAGCAGGGGGGATGGTAATGAAAAACTGTTTTTT. Its translation: CASRGDGNEKLFF.

The chain combines TRBV19 with TRBJ2-1, with D perhaps TRBD1 or TRBD2 (6 bases each). Germline CDR1 and CDR2: LNHDA and SQIVND (reference sequence). V shed 5 bases and J shed 7 bases, with 18 bases lying between them. The CDR3 has 15 residues. In DNA, the CDR3 is TGTGCCAGTAGTGCCGGGATTGAAGGGGGGAATGAGCAGTTCTTC. Translated, it gives CASSAGIEGGNEQFF.

V gene TRBV7-8 combines with J gene TRBJ2-7; maybe TRBD1 (7 bases). CDR1 SGHVS and CDR2 FQNEAQ come from the germline V gene. The CDR3 is 14 residues long. The germline V and J ends were trimmed by 6 bases and 3 bases, with 15 bases remaining between them. CDR3 sequence reads: CASRSGGGNYEQYF. The CDR3 nucleotides are TGTGCCAGCAGGTCAGGGGGAGGAAACTACGAGCAGTACTTC.

This clonotype has just a few counts. The chain links TRBV10-1 to TRBJ2-4; the match to TRBD1 covers 11 bases. V lost 6 bases, J lost 2 bases, and 6 bases stayed unmatched. There are 16 residues in the CDR3. Germline V lookup: CDR1 WNHNN, CDR2 SYGVQD (reference sequence). This CDR3 is CASRPDRGLTKNIQYF. CDR3 coding DNA: TGCGCCAGCAGACCGGACAGGGGGCTCACCAAAAACATTCAGTACTTC.

The rearrangement joins TRBV19 to TRBJ1-2, with a tentative D call TRBD1 (5 bases). The CDR3 consists of 12 residues. The V and J ends lost 6 bases and 3 bases respectively, with 8 bases between them. The V gene's germline CDR1 is LNHDA and CDR2 SQIVND (reference sequence). The CDR3 DNA follows: TGTGCCAGTAGCGAGGGGTACTATGGCTACACCTTC. Its translation is CASSEGYYGYTF.

The chain joins TRBV4-1 to TRBJ2-7; 8 bases align to TRBD2. V trimming: 0 bases; J trimming: 7 bases; junction bases outside the gene matches: 11. The CDR3 has 16 residues. Germline lookup yields CDR1 MGHRA and CDR2 YSYEKL. The CDR3 bases are TGCGCCAGCAGCCAAGATCGGAACCGACGGGGGGGGGAGCAGTACTTC. Encoded protein: CASSQDRNRRGGEQYF.

This rearrangement joins TRBV28 to TRBJ1-1; 9 bases are a match to TRBD1. This CDR3 is 17 amino acids long. Unmatched junction bases numbered 14, after V lost 1 base and J lost 8 bases. The germline V gene encodes CDR1 MDHEN and CDR2 SYDVKM. The DNA for the CDR3 is TGTGCCAGCAGTTTATTCGGTGGGACAGGGCGAGGATCGGAAGCTTTCTTT. Protein product: CASSLFGGTGRGSEAFF.

The chain carries TRBV7-9 and TRBJ1-2; D gene ambiguous. Per the germline V gene, CDR1 is SEHNR and CDR2 is FQNEAQ (reference sequence). V was clipped by 1 base and J by 8 bases, with 11 bases between them. There are 13 residues in the CDR3. The CDR3 DNA reads as TGTGCCAGCAGCTTAGTTCCGGTTCGGGGCTACACCTTC. Amino acids: CASSLVPVRGYTF.

This chain links TRBV4-1 with TRBJ2-5, with a possible D match to TRBD2 (6 bases). The CDR3 is made up of 15 amino acids. Germline V lookup: CDR1 MGHRA, CDR2 YSYEKL. The V and J ends lost 4 bases and 2 bases respectively, with 14 bases between them. As DNA, the CDR3 is TGCGCCAGCAGCCTTAGGTGGAGGGCGCAAGAGACCCAGTACTTC. It codes for CASSLRWRAQETQYF.

The CDR3 DNA sequence: TGTGCCAGCAGTAGGACTAGCGGACACACCGGGGAGCTGTTTTTT. Protein product: CASSRTSGHTGELFF. The chain joins TRBV5-5 to TRBJ2-2; the match to TRBD2 covers 10 bases. Germline V CDR1 and CDR2: SGHKS, YYEKEE (reference sequence). After removal of 5 bases from V and 3 bases from J, the junction contained 4 bases not matched to a gene. The CDR3 loop spans 15 amino acids.

The genes are TRBV20-1 and TRBJ2-5; 8 bases match TRBD2. The J call may be in error: the DNA end matches TRBJ2-1 better. Germline CDR1 is DFQATT and CDR2 is SNEGSKA (reference sequence). The CDR3 loop spans 13 amino acids. CDR3: CGQAGVKGHEQFF. In DNA form, the CDR3 reads TGCGGTCAAGCGGGAGTGAAAGGTCATGAGCAGTTCTTC.